The entry below gives a single T cell receptor beta chain sequence along with its context. Its antigen is currently unknown. Alongside a J-beta primer mix, a sample-barcoded 5' primer served in a second PCR lasting roughly 6 to 12 cycles. TCRdb fed the 5' RACE reads into MiXCR, producing one record per CDR3 protein. The sample contains just over 1 million distinct CDR3 sequences, around 43% of which appear only once. This specimen belongs to a study of blood T cells in healthy people across ages. Points from the study as a whole: More naive CD4+ cells and higher diversity were found in long-lived than in aged donors. Strong correlation existed between TCR beta diversity and naive T cell percentage.

This TCR derives from an older woman in good health. Sequenced input: blood.

CDR3 residues: CASGGASQQETQYF. The DNA of the CDR3 is TGCGCCAGCGGCGGGGCCAGCCAGCAGGAGACCCAGTACTTC. V gene TRBV5-1 combines with J gene TRBJ2-5; D is perhaps TRBD2 (6 bases). The CDR3 has 14 residues. CDR1 is SGHRS and CDR2 is YFSETQ in the germline V gene. Trimming left V 7 bases short and J 5 bases short, with 18 bases between.